The 23 T cell receptor beta chains given below trace back to one sample, sequenced in a study of memory CD4+ T cells and cytomegalovirus serostatus. Single viable CD3+CD4+CD8-CD45RO+ cells were sorted as the memory CD4+ T cells. Sequencing used immunoSEQ multiplex PCR; TCRdb keeps in-frame clones, though not all of them. The sample consists of about 50,000 clones, about 79% of them appearing once. Sequencing was done on a sample of memory CD4+ T cells from blood. Every receptor here comes from an adult in good health and CMV-seronegative.

The sample holds a few counts of this clone. V gene TRBV5-1 combines with J gene TRBJ2-1; a weak D match, TRBD2 (6 bases). Germline V CDR1 and CDR2: SGHRS, YFSETQ. The length of the CDR3 is 14 residues. With 4 bases removed from V and 8 bases from J, the gap between germline ends came to 16 bases. CDR3 sequence reads: CASSRRDSKDEQFF. In DNA form, the CDR3 reads TGCGCCAGCAGCCGCCGGGACTCCAAGGATGAGCAGTTCTTC.

This sequence joins TRBV6-5 and TRBJ2-6, with D perhaps matching TRBD2 (6 bases). Germline lookup yields CDR1 MNHEY and CDR2 SVGAGI. V dropped 1 base and J dropped 4 bases, with 11 bases sitting between them. This CDR3 has 16 residues. The CDR3 here is CASSYFGGAGANVLTF. The CDR3 DNA reads TGTGCCAGCAGTTACTTTGGAGGGGCGGGGGCCAACGTCCTGACTTTC.

This clone was found a few times. CDR3 DNA: TGTGCCAGCTCACCACGGGAGGGAGGAAAGTTCTTC. Translated: CASSPREGGKFF. This chain links TRBV18 with TRBJ2-1; 7 bases fit TRBD2. V shed 1 base and J 14 bases; nucleotides not matched to a gene: 5. The CDR3 is made up of 12 amino acids. Germline CDR1 and CDR2: KGHSH and LQKENI.

J is TRBJ2-5 and V is TRBV18, with a possible D match to TRBD1 (5 bases). This CDR3 region has 16 residues. Deletions cut 1 base from V and 2 bases from J, with 14 bases between. Germline V gene sequence: CDR1 KGHSH, CDR2 LQKENI. CDR3 DNA: TGTGCCAGCTCACCACTTCCAGGGCTCACACAAGAGACCCAGTACTTC. Protein product: CASSPLPGLTQETQYF.

The rearrangement links TRBV5-1 to TRBJ2-1, with TRBD1 identical over 8 bases. Germline V lookup: CDR1 SGHRS, CDR2 YFSETQ. The CDR3 has 15 residues. Trimming cost V 4 bases and J 0 bases; bases outside gene matches: 3. The CDR3 sequence is CASSLTGGSYNEQFF. The CDR3 DNA reads as TGCGCCAGCAGCCTAACAGGGGGCTCCTACAATGAGCAGTTCTTC.

This chain links TRBV28 with TRBJ1-1; possible D gene TRBD1, 5 bases. This CDR3 contains 13 residues. Germline CDR1 MDHEN, CDR2 SYDVKM. V lost 6 bases to trimming and J lost 4 bases, with 12 bases between them. The CDR3 DNA is TGTGCCAGCAGCTACAGGAACCCCACTGAAGCTTTCTTT. This translates into CASSYRNPTEAFF.

The chain recombines TRBV10-2 with TRBJ2-5; no definite D call. V lost 3 bases, J lost 1 base, and 6 bases lay in between. The germline CDR1 and CDR2 sequences are WSHSY and SAAADI. There are 13 residues in the CDR3. CDR3 in DNA: TGCGCCAGCAGTGAAGGACCCCAAGAGACCCAGTACTTC. Protein sequence: CASSEGPQETQYF.

The chain carries TRBV6-4 and TRBJ2-7; a weak D match, TRBD1 (5 bases). The CDR3 is made up of 15 amino acids. With 4 bases removed from V and 5 bases from J, the gap between germline ends came to 18 bases. Germline V CDR1 and CDR2: MRHNA, SNTAGT. The CDR3 protein is CASSAIRQSKDEQYF. In nucleotides, the CDR3 is TGTGCCAGCAGTGCGATCCGACAGTCCAAGGACGAGCAGTACTTC.

The chain is built from TRBV13 and TRBJ2-1, with D possibly matching TRBD2 (5 bases). Germline V CDR1 and CDR2: PRHDT, FYEKMQ (reference sequence). The CDR3 contains 18 residues. Trimming left V 3 bases short and J 0 bases short, with 18 bases between. The CDR3 nucleotides are TGTGCCAGCAGCTTTTCCGGAGGCGGCCACAGCTCCTACAATGAGCAGTTCTTC. Protein: CASSFSGGGHSSYNEQFF.

This clone was seen just once. The V and J genes are TRBV7-9 and TRBJ1-1, with D unclear. The ends were cut back, 1 base at V and 0 bases at J, with 6 bases in the middle. Germline CDR1 is SEHNR and CDR2 is FQNEAQ (reference sequence). CDR3 length: 14 amino acids. CDR3 nucleotides: TGTGCCAGCAGCTTAGGTGCCGTGAACACTGAAGCTTTCTTT. Translating it yields CASSLGAVNTEAFF.

The V and J genes are TRBV7-8 and TRBJ1-1, with 9 bases identical to TRBD1. This CDR3 region has 12 residues. V dropped 3 bases and J dropped 11; count of bases not matched to a gene: 4. CDR1 is SGHVS, CDR2 FQNEAQ, per germline. CDR3 residues: CASSFRDRDAFF. The CDR3 DNA reads TGTGCCAGCAGCTTCCGGGACAGGGATGCTTTCTTT.

The CDR3 sequence is CASSLRKIPQGDYGYTF. CDR3 DNA: TGTGCCAGCAGTCTACGTAAAATTCCACAGGGTGACTATGGCTACACCTTC. This chain uses TRBV5-8 with TRBJ1-2, with a possible D match to TRBD1 (6 bases). Germline V gives CDR1 SGHTS, CDR2 YDEGEE. Trimming took 5 bases from V and 3 from J, leaving 23 bases between them. CDR3 length equals 17 residues.

The rearrangement links TRBV2 to TRBJ1-5, with TRBD1 as a possible D gene (5 bases). Trimming stripped 8 bases from V and 7 bases from J, with 15 bases between. This CDR3 region has 13 residues. Germline CDR1 SNHLY, CDR2 FYNNEI. The CDR3 region is CASAGPRGQPQHF. CDR3 coding DNA: TGTGCCAGCGCGGGGCCCCGCGGGCAGCCCCAGCATTTT. Using reference TRBV2 and TRBJ1-5 for the parts outside the CDR3, the full variable domain is EPEVTQTPSHQVTQMGQEVILRCVPISNHLYFYWYRQILGQKVEFLVSFYNNEISEKSEIFDDQFSVERPDGSNFTLKIRSTKLEDSAMYFCASAGPRGQPQHFGDGTRLSIL.

The chain has TRBV11-2 and TRBJ1-1; D unresolved. Trimming removed 3 bases from V and 1 base from J, with 12 bases in between. The germline V gene has CDR1 SGHAT and CDR2 FQNNGV. This CDR3 region has 15 residues. Here the CDR3 reads CASSFSRNPNTEAFF. The CDR3 nucleotides read TGTGCCAGCAGCTTTTCCCGGAATCCGAACACTGAAGCTTTCTTT. Supplemented by reference TRBV11-2 and TRBJ1-1, the full variable domain reads EAGVAQSPRYKIIEKRQSVAFWCNPISGHATLYWYQQILGQGPKLLIQFQNNGVVDDSQLPKDRFSAERLKGVDSTLKIQPAKLEDSAVYLCASSFSRNPNTEAFFGQGTRLTVV.

This clone is medium-sized in the sample. CDR3 DNA: TGTGCCAGCAGCTTCCTACTAGCGGGGGGGCAGATGGATACGCAGTATTTT. Amino acid sequence: CASSFLLAGGQMDTQYF. This chain joins TRBV11-2 and TRBJ2-3, with TRBD2 matching 13 bases. J was trimmed by 6 bases and V by 3 bases; bases with no gene match: 9. This CDR3 is 17 amino acids long. Germline CDR1 SGHAT, CDR2 FQNNGV.

V gene TRBV7-6 combines with J gene TRBJ2-5; D is unresolved. V gave up 5 bases and J gave up 4 bases, with 14 bases separating them. This CDR3 is 14 amino acids long. Germline V gene data show CDR1 as SGHVS and CDR2 as FNYEAQ. The CDR3 sequence is CASSVLFGVETQYF. The CDR3, as DNA: TGTGCCAGCAGCGTTCTGTTCGGAGTAGAGACCCAGTACTTC.

The chain couples TRBV9 to TRBJ1-3; D remains unclear. The CDR3 totals 17 residues. V was trimmed by 0 bases and J by 0 bases, leaving 13 bases between them. Germline V gene lookup returns CDR1 SGDLS and CDR2 YYNGEE. The CDR3 DNA reads TGTGCCAGCAGCGTAGGTGGGTCAGATCTCTCTGGAAACACCATATATTTT. This translates into CASSVGGSDLSGNTIYF.

The chain employs TRBV28 and TRBJ1-2, with D possibly being TRBD1 (6 bases). The CDR3 is 15 residues long. CDR1 and CDR2 (germline): MDHEN, SYDVKM. Trimming removed 5 bases from V and 1 base from J, with 14 bases in between. CDR3 bases: TGTGCCAGCAGTCCGCAGGGGTCCATTAACTATGGCTACACCTTC. Its protein is CASSPQGSINYGYTF.

The rearrangement uses TRBV19 and TRBJ1-5, with 9 bases lining up with TRBD1. The CDR3 spans 14 residues. CDR1 and CDR2 from the germline V gene are LNHDA and SQIVND (reference sequence). The V and J ends lost 7 bases and 7 bases, in that order; junction bases with no gene match: 8. The DNA of the CDR3 is TGTGCCAGTACCCCCGGGACAGGGTCCCAGCCCCAGCATTTT. Encoded protein: CASTPGTGSQPQHF.

The chain couples TRBV30 to TRBJ1-5, with unresolved D. CDR1 and CDR2 (germline): GTSNPN, SVGIG (reference sequence). The CDR3 has 16 amino acids. The ends were cut back, 0 bases at V and 2 bases at J, with 14 bases in the middle. CDR3 region: CAWSVGGLNGNQPQHF. The CDR3 region has the DNA TGTGCCTGGAGTGTCGGTGGCTTGAACGGCAATCAGCCCCAGCATTTT.

The genes are TRBV25-1 and TRBJ2-5; tentative D call: TRBD2 (6 bases). CDR3 length: 13 amino acids. The germline V gene encodes CDR1 MGHDK and CDR2 SYGVNS. V lost 11 bases to trimming and J lost 11 bases, with 24 bases between them. CDR3 in DNA: TGTGCCCTCCCGGAGGGTGCCAAGGAGAAGCAGTACTTC. Amino acid sequence: CALPEGAKEKQYF.

The chain employs TRBV7-2 and TRBJ2-7; 7 nucleotides match TRBD2. Germline V gene lookup returns CDR1 SGHTA and CDR2 FQGNSA. V was clipped by 5 bases and J by 2 bases; unmatched bases: 6. The CDR3 runs to 14 residues. CDR3 residues: CASSRTGTTYEQYF. Here the CDR3 DNA reads TGTGCCAGCAGCCGAACCGGGACTACCTACGAGCAGTACTTC.

The J gene is TRBJ2-3, the V gene TRBV9; 14 nucleotides match TRBD2. V was pared by 4 bases and J by 4 bases, with 8 bases of the junction left unmatched. The CDR3 is 17 amino acids. CDR1 is SGDLS, CDR2 YYNGEE, per germline. The CDR3 DNA is TGTGCCAGCAGCCCCCGGGGACTAGCGGGGGACGCAGATACGCAGTATTTT. It codes for CASSPRGLAGDADTQYF.